This T cell receptor (beta chain) came from a study of T-cell reconstitution after alpha-beta-depleted transplantation in children. The library targeted TCRbeta and was prepared with unique molecular identifiers. TCRdb called the PCR reads again in MiXCR, with one record for every CDR3 protein. Found here are 700,000 to 850,000 distinct CDR3 sequences, around 17% of them singletons; the top ten hold 5%. This clonotype was counted at least ten times. The germline V gene encodes CDR1 SGHDT and CDR2 YYEEEE. The CDR3 is 15 residues long. With 0 bases removed from V and 6 bases from J, the gap between germline ends came to 13 bases.

The specimen was PBMCs, mostly from graft donor cells, collected 360 days after TCRalphabeta/CD19-depleted stem cell transplant. The V and J genes are TRBV5-6 and TRBJ2-1; D is unresolved. The clonotype comes from a male patient under 18 who had a stem cell transplant for acute lymphoblastic leukemia, so the T cells may come from the graft donor. CDR3 loop: CASSLETQTSNEQFF. The DNA of the CDR3 is TGTGCCAGCAGCTTGGAGACCCAAACCTCCAATGAGCAGTTCTTC.